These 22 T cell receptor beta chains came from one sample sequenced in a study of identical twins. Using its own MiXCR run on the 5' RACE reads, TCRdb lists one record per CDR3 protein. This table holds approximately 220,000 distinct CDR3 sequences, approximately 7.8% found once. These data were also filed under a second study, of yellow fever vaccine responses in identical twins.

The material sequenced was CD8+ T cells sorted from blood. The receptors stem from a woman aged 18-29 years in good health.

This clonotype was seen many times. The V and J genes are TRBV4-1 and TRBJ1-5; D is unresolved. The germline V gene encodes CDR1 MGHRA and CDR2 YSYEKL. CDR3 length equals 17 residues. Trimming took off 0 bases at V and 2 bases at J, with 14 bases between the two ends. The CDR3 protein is CASSQDLTGLGNQPQHF. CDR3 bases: TGCGCCAGCAGCCAAGATTTGACCGGGCTTGGCAATCAGCCCCAGCATTTT.

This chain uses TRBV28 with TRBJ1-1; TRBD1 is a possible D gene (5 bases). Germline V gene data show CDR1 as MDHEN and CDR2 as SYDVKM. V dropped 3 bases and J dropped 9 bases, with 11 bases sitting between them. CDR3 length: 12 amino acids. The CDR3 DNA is TGTGCCAGCAGTTTGGGGCAGCAAAAAGCTTTCTTT. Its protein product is CASSLGQQKAFF. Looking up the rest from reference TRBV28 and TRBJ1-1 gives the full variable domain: DVKVTQSSRYLVKRTGEKVFLECVQDMDHENMFWYRQDPGLGLRLIYFSYDVKMKEKGDIPEGYSVSREKKERFSLILESASTNQTSMYLCASSLGQQKAFFGQGTRLTVV.

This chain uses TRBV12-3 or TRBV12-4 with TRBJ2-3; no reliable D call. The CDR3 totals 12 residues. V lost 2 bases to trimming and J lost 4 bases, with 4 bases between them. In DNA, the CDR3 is TGTGCCAGCAGTTTAATGTCAGATACGCAGTATTTT. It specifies CASSLMSDTQYF.

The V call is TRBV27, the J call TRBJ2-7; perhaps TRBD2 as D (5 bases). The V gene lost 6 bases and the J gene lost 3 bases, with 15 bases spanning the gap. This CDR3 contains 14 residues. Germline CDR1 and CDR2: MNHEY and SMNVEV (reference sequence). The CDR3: CASSLLESGYEQYF. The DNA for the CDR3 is TGTGCCAGCAGCTTACTAGAATCTGGCTACGAGCAGTACTTC.

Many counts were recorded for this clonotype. CDR3: CASSPISGGRNNEQFF. The CDR3 coding sequence is TGTGCCAGCAGTCCCATTTCGGGGGGCCGAAACAATGAGCAGTTCTTC. The rearrangement joins TRBV28 to TRBJ2-1, with TRBD2 as a possible D gene (7 bases). The CDR3 spans 16 residues. CDR1 is MDHEN and CDR2 is SYDVKM in the germline V gene. V shed 5 bases and J shed 5 bases, with 19 bases lying between them.

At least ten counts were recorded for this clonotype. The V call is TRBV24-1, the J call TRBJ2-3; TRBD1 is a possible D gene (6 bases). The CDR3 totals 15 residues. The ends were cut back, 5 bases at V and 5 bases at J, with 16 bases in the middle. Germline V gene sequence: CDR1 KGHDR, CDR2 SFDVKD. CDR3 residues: CATSVPGQGRDTQYF. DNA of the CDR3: TGTGCCACCAGTGTCCCTGGGCAGGGGCGAGATACGCAGTATTTT.

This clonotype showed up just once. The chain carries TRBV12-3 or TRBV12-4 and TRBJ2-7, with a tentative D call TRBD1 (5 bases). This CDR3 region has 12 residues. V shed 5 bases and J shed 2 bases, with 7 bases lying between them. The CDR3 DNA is TGTGCCAGCAGTGACAGTACCTACGAGCAGTACTTC. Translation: CASSDSTYEQYF.

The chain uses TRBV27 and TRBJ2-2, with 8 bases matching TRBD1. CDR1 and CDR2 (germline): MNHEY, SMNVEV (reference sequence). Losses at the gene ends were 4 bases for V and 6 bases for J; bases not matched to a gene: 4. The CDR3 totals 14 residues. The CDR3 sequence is CASSYLQGAGELFF. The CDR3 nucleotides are TGTGCCAGCAGTTACCTACAGGGGGCCGGGGAGCTGTTTTTT.

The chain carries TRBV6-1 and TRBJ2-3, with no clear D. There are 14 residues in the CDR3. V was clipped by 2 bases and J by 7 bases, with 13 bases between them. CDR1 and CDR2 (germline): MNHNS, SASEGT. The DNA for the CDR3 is TGTGCCAGCAGTGAAAGGGCGTATTTGAATACGCAGTATTTT. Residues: CASSERAYLNTQYF.

The CDR3 nucleotides are TGTGCCAGCACCGGGGGCGGTTCACCCCTCCACTTT. This codes for CASTGGGSPLHF. The chain has TRBV6-5 and TRBJ1-6; D perhaps matches TRBD1 (6 bases). The CDR3 totals 12 residues. The germline gives CDR1 MNHEY, CDR2 SVGAGI. The V gene lost 7 bases and the J gene lost 9 bases, with 10 bases spanning the gap.

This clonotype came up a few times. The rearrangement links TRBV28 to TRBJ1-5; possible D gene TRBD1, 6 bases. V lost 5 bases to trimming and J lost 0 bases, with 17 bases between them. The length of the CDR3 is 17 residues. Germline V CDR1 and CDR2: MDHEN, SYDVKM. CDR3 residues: CASSTRTASYSNQPQHF. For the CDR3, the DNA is TGTGCCAGCAGTACTCGGACAGCGTCTTATAGCAATCAGCCCCAGCATTTT.

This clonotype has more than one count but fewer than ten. The CDR3 reads CASSSEGTGDNEQFF. The CDR3 DNA reads as TGTGCCAGCAGTAGTGAAGGGACAGGGGACAATGAGCAGTTCTTC. This rearrangement joins TRBV12-3 or TRBV12-4 to TRBJ2-1, with 10 bases fitting TRBD1. Losses at the gene ends were 5 bases for V and 5 bases for J; bases not matched to a gene: 6. The CDR3 sequence is 15 residues long.

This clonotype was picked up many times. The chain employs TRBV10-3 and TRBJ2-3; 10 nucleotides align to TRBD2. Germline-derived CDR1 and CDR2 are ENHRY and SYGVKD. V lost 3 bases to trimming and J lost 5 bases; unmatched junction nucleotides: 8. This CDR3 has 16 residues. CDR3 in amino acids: CAISELLAGDKDTQYF. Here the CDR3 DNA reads TGTGCCATCAGTGAACTCCTAGCGGGAGATAAAGATACGCAGTATTTT.

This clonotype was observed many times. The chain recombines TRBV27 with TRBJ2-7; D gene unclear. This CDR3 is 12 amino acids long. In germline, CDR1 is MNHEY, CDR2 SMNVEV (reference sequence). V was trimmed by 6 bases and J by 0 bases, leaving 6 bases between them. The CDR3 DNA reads TGTGCCAGCAGCCGAAGCTCCTACGAGCAGTACTTC. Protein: CASSRSSYEQYF.

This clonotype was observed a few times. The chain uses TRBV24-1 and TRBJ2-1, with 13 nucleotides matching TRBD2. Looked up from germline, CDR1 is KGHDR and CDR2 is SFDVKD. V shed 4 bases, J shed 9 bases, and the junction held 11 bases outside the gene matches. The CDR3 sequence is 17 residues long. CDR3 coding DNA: TGTGCCACCAGTGAGGGTAGGGAAACTAGCGGGAGGGGTGAGCAGTTCTTC. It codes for CATSEGRETSGRGEQFF.

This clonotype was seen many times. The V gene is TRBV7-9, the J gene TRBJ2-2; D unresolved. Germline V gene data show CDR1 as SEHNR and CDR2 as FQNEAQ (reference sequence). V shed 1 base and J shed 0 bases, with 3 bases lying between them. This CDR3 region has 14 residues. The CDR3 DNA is TGTGCCAGCAGCTTAGTTGCGAACACCGGGGAGCTGTTTTTT. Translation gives CASSLVANTGELFF. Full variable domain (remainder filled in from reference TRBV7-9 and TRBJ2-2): DTGVSQNPRHKITKRGQNVTFRCDPISEHNRLYWYRQTLGQGPEFLTYFQNEAQLEKSRLLSDRFSAERPKGSFSTLEIQRTEQGDSAMYLCASSLVANTGELFFGEGSRLTVL.

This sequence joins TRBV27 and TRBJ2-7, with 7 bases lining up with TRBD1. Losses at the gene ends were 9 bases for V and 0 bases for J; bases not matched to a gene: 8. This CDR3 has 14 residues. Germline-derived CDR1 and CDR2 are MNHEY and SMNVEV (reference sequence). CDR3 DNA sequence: TGTGCCAGTTCCCGGGACAGCTTCTCCTACGAGCAGTACGTC. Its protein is CASSRDSFSYEQYV.

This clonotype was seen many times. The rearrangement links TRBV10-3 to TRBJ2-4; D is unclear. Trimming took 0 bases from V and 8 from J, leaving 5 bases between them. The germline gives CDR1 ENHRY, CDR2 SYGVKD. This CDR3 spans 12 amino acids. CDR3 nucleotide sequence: TGTGCCATCAGTGAGTCAGGCGACATTCAGTACTTC. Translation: CAISESGDIQYF.

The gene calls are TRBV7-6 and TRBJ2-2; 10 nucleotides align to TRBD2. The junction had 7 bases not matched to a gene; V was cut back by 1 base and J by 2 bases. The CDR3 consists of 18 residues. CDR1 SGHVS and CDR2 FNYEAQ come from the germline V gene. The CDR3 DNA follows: TGTGCCAGCAGCTTAGGGGCCCTAGCGGGGGAAAACACCGGGGAGCTGTTTTTT. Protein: CASSLGALAGENTGELFF. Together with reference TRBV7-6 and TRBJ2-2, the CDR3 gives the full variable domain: GAGVSQSPRYKVTKRGQDVALRCDPISGHVSLYWYRQALGQGPEFLTYFNYEAQQDKSGLPNDRFSAERPEGSISTLTIQRTEQRDSAMYRCASSLGALAGENTGELFFGEGSRLTVL.

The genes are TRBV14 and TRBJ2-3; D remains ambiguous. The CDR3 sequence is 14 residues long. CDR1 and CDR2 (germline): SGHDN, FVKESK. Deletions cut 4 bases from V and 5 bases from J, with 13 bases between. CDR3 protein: CASSRFGRLDTQYF. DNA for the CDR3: TGTGCCAGCAGCCGATTCGGGCGTTTAGATACGCAGTATTTT.

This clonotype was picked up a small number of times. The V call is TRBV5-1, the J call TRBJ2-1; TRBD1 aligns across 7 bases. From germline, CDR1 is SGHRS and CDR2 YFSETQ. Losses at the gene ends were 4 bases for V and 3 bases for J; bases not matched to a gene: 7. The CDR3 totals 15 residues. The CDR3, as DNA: TGCGCCAGCAGCGTGGGACAGTCCCTCTACAATGAGCAGTTCTTC. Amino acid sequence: CASSVGQSLYNEQFF.

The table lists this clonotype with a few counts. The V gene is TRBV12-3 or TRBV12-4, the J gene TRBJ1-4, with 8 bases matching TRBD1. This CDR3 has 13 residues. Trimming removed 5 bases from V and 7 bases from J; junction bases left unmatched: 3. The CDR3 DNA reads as TGTGCCAGCAGTGGCGACAGGGGTGAAAAACTGTTTTTT. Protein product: CASSGDRGEKLFF.